This T cell receptor (beta chain) was sequenced during a study of T cells in Graves' hyperthyroidism and ophthalmopathy. CDR3 length: 14 amino acids. Trimming removed 5 bases from V and 1 base from J, with 11 bases in between. The V gene's germline CDR1 is SGHTA and CDR2 FQGTGA. Amplification of TCR beta CDR3 regions was performed using RNA transcripts as template. TCR CDR3 underwent first-round RT-PCR with the HTBI primer set. TCRdb fed the multiplex PCR reads into MiXCR, producing one record per CDR3 protein. The table shows hundreds of thousands of distinct CDR3 sequences, with less than 30% occurring only once. This clonotype was detected many times.

The clonotype comes from a man aged 35 to 55 with Graves' hyperthyroidism that later progressed to Graves' ophthalmopathy. The sequenced material came from blood. The chain joins TRBV7-3 to TRBJ2-5; possible D gene TRBD1, 5 bases. CDR3: CASSLGHGQETQYF. DNA for the CDR3: TGTGCCAGCAGCCTCGGACACGGCCAAGAGACCCAGTACTTC.